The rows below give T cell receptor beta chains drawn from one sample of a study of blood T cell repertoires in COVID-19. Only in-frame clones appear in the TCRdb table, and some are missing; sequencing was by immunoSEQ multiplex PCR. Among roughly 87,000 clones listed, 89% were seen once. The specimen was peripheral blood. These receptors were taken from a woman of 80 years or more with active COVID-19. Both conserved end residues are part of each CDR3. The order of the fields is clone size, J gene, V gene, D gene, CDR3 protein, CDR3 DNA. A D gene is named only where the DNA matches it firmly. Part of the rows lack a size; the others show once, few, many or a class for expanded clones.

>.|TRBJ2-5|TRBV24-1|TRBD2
CATSAPSGSQETQYF
TGTGCCACCAGTGCCCCAAGCGGGAGTCAAGAGACCCAGTACTTC
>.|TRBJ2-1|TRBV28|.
CASRTSSYNEQFF
TGTGCCAGCAGGACTAGCTCCTACAATGAGCAGTTCTTC
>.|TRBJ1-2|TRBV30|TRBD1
CAWSADRGFFYGYTF
TGTGCCTGGAGTGCGGACAGGGGTTTTTTCTATGGCTACACCTTC
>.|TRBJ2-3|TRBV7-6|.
CASSSLRSTGFTDTQYF
TGTGCCAGCAGCTCACTCCGTTCGACAGGTTTCACAGATACGCAGTATTTT
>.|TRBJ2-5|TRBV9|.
CASSVDSQETQYF
TGTGCCAGCAGCGTTGACTCGCAAGAGACCCAGTACTTC
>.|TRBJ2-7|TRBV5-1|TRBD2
CASSFSGLAGAEQYF
TGCGCCAGCAGCTTCTCGGGACTAGCGGGAGCCGAGCAGTACTTC
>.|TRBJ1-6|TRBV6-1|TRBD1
CASSASWDRGNSPLHF
TGTGCCAGCAGTGCCTCTTGGGACAGGGGCAATTCACCCCTCCACTTT
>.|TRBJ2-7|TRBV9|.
CASSPRESAIPPPYEQYF
TGTGCCAGCAGCCCCCGGGAAAGCGCGATACCTCCCCCCTACGAGCAGTACTTC
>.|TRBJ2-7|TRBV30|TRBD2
CAWGRGYEQYF
TGTGCCTGGGGGCGGGGGTACGAGCAGTACTTC
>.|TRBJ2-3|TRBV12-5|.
CASGLNRDLRTDTQYF
TGTGCTAGTGGTTTAAACAGGGACCTGCGCACAGATACGCAGTATTTT
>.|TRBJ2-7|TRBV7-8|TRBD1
CASSLGLGQGTYEQYF
TGTGCCAGCAGCTTGGGCCTTGGACAGGGGACCTACGAGCAGTACTTC
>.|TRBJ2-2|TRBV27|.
CASSPFWTISNTGELFF
TGTGCCAGCAGTCCTTTCTGGACTATCTCGAACACCGGGGAGCTGTTTTTT
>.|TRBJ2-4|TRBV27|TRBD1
CASSRQGAAKNIQYF
TGTGCCAGCAGTAGGCAGGGGGCCGCCAAAAACATTCAGTACTTC
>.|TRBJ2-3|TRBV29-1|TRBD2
CSVVPSGSSADTQYF
TGCAGCGTTGTTCCTAGCGGGTCGAGTGCAGATACGCAGTATTTT
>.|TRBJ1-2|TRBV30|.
CAWSPGGYGYTF
TGTGCCTGGAGCCCGGGTGGGTATGGCTACACCTTC
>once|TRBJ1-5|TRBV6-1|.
CASSEQGNWEGRVNSNQPQHF
TGTGCCAGCAGTGAACAGGGGAATTGGGAGGGAAGGGTAAACAGCAATCAGCCCCAGCATTTT
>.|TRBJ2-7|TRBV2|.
CASSGSLVDEQYF
TGTGCCAGCAGTGGTTCACTTGTCGACGAGCAGTACTTC
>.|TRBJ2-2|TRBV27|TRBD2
CASSSWTSGGNTGELFF
TGTGCCAGCAGTTCCTGGACTAGCGGGGGTAACACCGGGGAGCTGTTTTTT
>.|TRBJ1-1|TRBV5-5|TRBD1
CASSGPGQRIGTEAFF
TGTGCCAGCAGCGGGCCGGGACAGAGGATTGGGACTGAAGCTTTCTTT
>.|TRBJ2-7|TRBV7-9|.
CASSPTRADHEQYF
TGTGCCAGCAGCCCAACGCGGGCGGACCACGAGCAGTACTTC
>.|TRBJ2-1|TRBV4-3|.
CASSQDSAAGHNEQFF
TGCGCCAGCAGCCAAGATTCCGCCGCAGGGCACAATGAGCAGTTCTTC
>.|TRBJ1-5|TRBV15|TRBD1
CATSRAEDRGLRPQHF
TGTGCCACCAGCAGGGCCGAGGACAGGGGACTCAGGCCCCAGCATTTT
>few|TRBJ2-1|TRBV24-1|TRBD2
CATSDLPLASGSWEQFF
TGTGCCACCAGTGATTTGCCCTTGGCTAGCGGGAGCTGGGAGCAGTTCTTC
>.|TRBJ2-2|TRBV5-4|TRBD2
CASSPPTGTSGFGRELFF
TGTGCCAGCAGCCCTCCTACGGGGACTAGCGGGTTTGGCCGGGAGCTGTTTTTT
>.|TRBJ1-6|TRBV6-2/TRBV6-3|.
CASSQSDSRYNSPLHF
TGTGCCAGCAGTCAATCGGACTCCCGTTATAATTCACCCCTCCACTTT
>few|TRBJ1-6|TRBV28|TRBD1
CASSLRQGVSPLHF
TGTGCCAGCAGTTTACGACAGGGGGTTTCACCCCTCCACTTT
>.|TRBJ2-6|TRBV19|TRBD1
CASSTGQGASGANVLTF
TGTGCCAGTAGTACAGGACAGGGGGCCTCTGGGGCCAACGTCCTGACTTTC
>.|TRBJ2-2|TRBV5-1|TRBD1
CASSQMGQGTGELFF
TGCGCCAGCAGCCAGATGGGACAGGGCACCGGGGAGCTGTTTTTT
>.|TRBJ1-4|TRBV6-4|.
CASLSGQSVGDEKLFF
TGTGCCAGCCTTTCTGGACAGTCGGTCGGAGATGAAAAACTGTTTTTT
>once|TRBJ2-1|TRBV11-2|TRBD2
CASSQPGTSVSNEQFF
TGTGCCAGCAGCCAACCCGGGACTAGCGTTTCCAATGAGCAGTTCTTC
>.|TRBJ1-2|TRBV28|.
CASRVGGTGYGYTF
TGTGCCAGCAGGGTAGGAGGGACCGGATATGGCTACACCTTC
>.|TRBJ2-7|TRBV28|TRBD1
CASLAGTASTLVDF
TGTGCCAGCCTTGCCGGGACAGCTTCTACCCTTGTCGACTTC
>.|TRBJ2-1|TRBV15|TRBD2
CATSKVGGSMGNEQFF
TGTGCCACCAGCAAGGTGGGCGGGAGCATGGGCAATGAGCAGTTCTTC
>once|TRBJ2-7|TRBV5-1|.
CASSLVLKAGSEQYF
TGCGCCAGCAGCTTGGTCCTCAAGGCGGGATCCGAGCAGTACTTC
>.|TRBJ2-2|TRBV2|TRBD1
CASTGTGFAGELFF
TGTGCCAGCACCGGGACAGGGTTTGCCGGGGAGCTGTTTTTT
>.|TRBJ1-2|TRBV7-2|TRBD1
CASSLTGRYGYTF
TGTGCCAGCAGCTTGACAGGGAGGTATGGCTACACCTTC
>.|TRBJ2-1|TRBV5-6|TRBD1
CASSQDRGRLVPIEQFF
TGTGCCAGCAGCCAAGACAGGGGTAGGTTGGTGCCGATCGAGCAGTTCTTC
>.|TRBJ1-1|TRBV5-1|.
CASSREGNTEAFF
TGCGCCAGCAGCCGGGAGGGTAACACTGAAGCTTTCTTT
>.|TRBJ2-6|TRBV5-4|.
CASSLELSGANVLTF
TGTGCCAGCAGCTTGGAACTATCTGGGGCCAACGTCCTGACTTTC
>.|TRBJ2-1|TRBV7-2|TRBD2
CASSSGLAGVREQFF
TGTGCCAGCAGCTCGGGACTAGCGGGAGTCAGAGAGCAGTTCTTC
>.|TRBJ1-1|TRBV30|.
CAWSPKPQGPTEAFF
TGTGCCTGGAGTCCGAAGCCTCAGGGGCCCACTGAAGCTTTCTTT
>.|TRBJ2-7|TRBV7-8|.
CASSPTPQGKEKYF
TGTGCCAGCAGCCCTACTCCTCAGGGGAAGGAGAAGTACTTC
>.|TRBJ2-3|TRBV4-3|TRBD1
CASSQDLRRTGVPDTQYF
TGCGCCAGCAGCCAAGATTTAAGGAGGACAGGGGTCCCAGATACGCAGTATTTT
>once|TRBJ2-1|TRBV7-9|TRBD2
CASSRTSGGAYNEQFF
TGTGCCAGCAGCCGAACTAGCGGGGGGGCCTACAATGAGCAGTTCTTC
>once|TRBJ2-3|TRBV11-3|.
CASSSTHLSDTQYF
TGTGCCAGCAGCTCAACCCACTTATCAGATACGCAGTATTTT
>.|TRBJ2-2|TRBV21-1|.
CASSTRDSARHRGAVF
TGTGCCAGCAGCACCCGGGACTCAGCGAGACACCGGGGAGCTGTTTTT
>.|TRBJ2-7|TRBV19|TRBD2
CASSMLAGVPYEQYF
TGTGCCAGTAGTATGCTGGCGGGAGTGCCCTACGAGCAGTACTTC
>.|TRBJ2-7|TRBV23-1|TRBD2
CASGRGIYEQYF
TGCGCCAGCGGGAGGGGCATCTACGAGCAGTACTTC